The clone carrying this T cell receptor beta chain has only one observation. Antigen specificity is unknown. The data derive from a study of cytomegalovirus exposure and HLA in healthy donors. Overall study results and limits: As immune exposure information, only CMV serostatus was available.

PCR amplification relied on 60 Vbeta primers (plus 13 Jbeta primers). Measured with immunoSEQ multiplex PCR; TCRdb has only the in-frame clones, and not every one. Counted here are roughly 140,000 clones, roughly 62% occurring once; the ten biggest clones make up approximately 4.2%. Donors counted as nominally healthy when sampled, yet unrecorded immune exposures were likely. This CDR3 contains 15 residues. The germline V and J ends were trimmed by 3 bases and 5 bases, with 14 bases remaining between them. Looked up from germline, CDR1 is MDHEN and CDR2 is SYDVKM. Sequencing input: PBMCs. The receptor was derived from a man aged 55 to 69 in good health and CMV-seronegative. This chain uses TRBV28 with TRBJ2-1; D gene unclear. The CDR3 region is CASSFDGSRDNEQFF. The CDR3 DNA sequence: TGTGCCAGCAGTTTCGATGGGTCCCGGGACAATGAGCAGTTCTTC.